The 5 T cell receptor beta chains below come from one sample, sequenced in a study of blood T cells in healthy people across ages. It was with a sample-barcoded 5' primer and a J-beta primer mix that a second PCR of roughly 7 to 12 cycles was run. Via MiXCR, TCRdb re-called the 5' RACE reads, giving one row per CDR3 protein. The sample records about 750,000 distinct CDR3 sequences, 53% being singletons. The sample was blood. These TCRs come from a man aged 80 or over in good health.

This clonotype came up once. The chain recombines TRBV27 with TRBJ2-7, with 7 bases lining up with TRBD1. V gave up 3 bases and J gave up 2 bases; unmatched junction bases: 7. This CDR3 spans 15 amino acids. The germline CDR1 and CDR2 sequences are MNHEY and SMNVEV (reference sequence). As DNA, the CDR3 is TGTGCCAGCAGTTTCCTGGGACAGAGAACCTACGAGCAGTACTTC. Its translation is CASSFLGQRTYEQYF.

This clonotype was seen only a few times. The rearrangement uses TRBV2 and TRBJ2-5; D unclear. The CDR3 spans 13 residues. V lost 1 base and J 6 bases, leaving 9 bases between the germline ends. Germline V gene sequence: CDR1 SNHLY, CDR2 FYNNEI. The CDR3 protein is CASSEDNRKTQYF. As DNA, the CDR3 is TGTGCCAGCAGTGAAGACAATCGAAAGACCCAGTACTTC.

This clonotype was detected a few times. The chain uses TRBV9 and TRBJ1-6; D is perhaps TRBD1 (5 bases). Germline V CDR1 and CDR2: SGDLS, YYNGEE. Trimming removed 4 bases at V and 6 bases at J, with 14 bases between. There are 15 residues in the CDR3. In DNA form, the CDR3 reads TGTGCCAGCAGCCCTCAGACAGCCCCTAATTCACCCCTCCACTTT. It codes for CASSPQTAPNSPLHF.

CDR3 nucleotides: TGTGCCAGCAGCTCGCAGCTTCAGGAGCAGTTCTTC. The encoded protein is CASSSQLQEQFF. V usage is TRBV7-8 and J usage is TRBJ2-1, with unresolved D. Germline values: CDR1 SGHVS, CDR2 FQNEAQ. This CDR3 contains 12 residues. V lost 4 bases, J lost 10 bases, and 11 bases lay in between.

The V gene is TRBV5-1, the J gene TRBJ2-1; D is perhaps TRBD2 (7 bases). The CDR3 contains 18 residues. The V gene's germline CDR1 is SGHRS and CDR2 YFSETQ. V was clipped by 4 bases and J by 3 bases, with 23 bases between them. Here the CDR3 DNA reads TGCGCCAGCAGCACGAAGCAAGGGACTACAGGGTACTACAATGAGCAGTTCTTC. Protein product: CASSTKQGTTGYYNEQFF.